This entry describes one TCR beta chain. Its antigen is currently unknown. The data belong to a study of lymphopenia after photon versus proton radiotherapy. Looked up from germline, CDR1 is LNHDA and CDR2 is SQIVND (reference sequence). V lost 6 bases, J lost 5 bases, and 16 bases lay in between. The CDR3 is 14 amino acids. Findings and caveats of the study: After the lymphocyte nadir, photon-treated repertoires showed oligoclonal expansion, especially of CD8+ Temra cells. Better survival with proton therapy was suggested as possible, not demonstrated. Relative stability marked proton patients; photon patients lost diversity and naive cells.

Sequenced by immunoSEQ multiplex PCR; TCRdb stores in-frame clones only, minus some. The data contain 55,000 to 70,000 clones, 85% to 95% of them singletons. The TCR comes from a middle-aged woman with cholangiocarcinoma. The chain uses TRBV19 and TRBJ1-2, with a tentative D call TRBD1 (5 bases). Sequences were derived from peripheral blood, sampled from a patient treated with photon-based radiotherapy. The CDR3 DNA follows: TGTGCCAGTAGCACAACGGGGACCGCGTATGGCTACACCTTC. Translated, it gives CASSTTGTAYGYTF. Looking up the rest from reference TRBV19 and TRBJ1-2 gives the full variable domain: DGGITQSPKYLFRKEGQNVTLSCEQNLNHDAMYWYRQDPGQGLRLIYYSQIVNDFQKGDIAEGYSVSREKKESFPLTVTSAQKNPTAFYLCASSTTGTAYGYTFGSGTRLTVV.